The 20 T cell receptor beta chains below were found in one sample sequenced in a study of OX40 agonist ivuxolimab in advanced cancers. Data came from immunoSEQ multiplex PCR; TCRdb stores just in-frame clones and leaves some out. The profile covers 55,000 to 75,000 clones, with 80% to 95% appearing a single time and approximately 25% taken by the ten largest. Specimen: CD4+ or CD8+ T cells sorted from blood, collected in a trial of the OX40 agonist ivuxolimab. The source is an adult with an advanced solid tumor such as melanoma, head and neck, liver or kidney cancer.

This clone was seen a single time. The chain joins TRBV2 to TRBJ2-7; 9 positions agree with TRBD2. Germline-derived CDR1 and CDR2 are SNHLY and FYNNEI. There are 16 residues in the CDR3. The V segment lost 8 bases and the J segment 7 bases; nucleotides outside the gene matches: 18. CDR3 loop: CASGGRLADNSGEQYF. DNA for the CDR3: TGTGCCAGCGGGGGGAGACTAGCGGACAATTCGGGTGAGCAGTACTTC.

This chain links TRBV4-3 with TRBJ1-5, with D maybe TRBD1 (5 bases). CDR3 size: 15 residues. Germline V gene data show CDR1 as LGHNA and CDR2 as YSLEER. V lost 3 bases and J lost 2, with 11 bases in between. The CDR3: CASSQGMGGNQPQHF. CDR3 nucleotide sequence: TGCGCCAGCAGCCAGGGTATGGGGGGCAATCAGCCCCAGCATTTT.

This clone showed up just once. This rearrangement joins TRBV11-3 to TRBJ2-4, with D perhaps TRBD1 or TRBD2 (6 bases each). Germline values: CDR1 SGHNT, CDR2 YENEEA. V was trimmed by 5 bases and J by 0 bases, leaving 14 bases between them. The CDR3 loop spans 16 amino acids. CDR3 amino acids: CASSGLRGLAKNIQYF. The CDR3 DNA reads as TGTGCCAGCAGCGGTCTCAGGGGACTAGCCAAAAACATTCAGTACTTC.

The V gene is TRBV7-3, the J gene TRBJ1-1; D remains ambiguous. The length of the CDR3 is 13 residues. The germline V gene has CDR1 SGHTA and CDR2 FQGTGA. Trimming took 1 base from V and 1 from J, leaving 4 bases between them. The CDR3 bases are TGTGCCAGCAGCTTAATGCCGAACACTGAAGCTTTCTTT. It is translated as CASSLMPNTEAFF.

Comment on this clone: Relative to the germline gene, one junction end is altered; a read error may explain this. The chain couples TRBV6-1 to TRBJ2-1; 10 bases align to TRBD2. CDR3 length: 18 residues. CDR1 and CDR2 (germline): MNHNS, SASEGT. CDR3 sequence (DNA): TGTGCCAGCAGGGAAGACAGCCGGACTAGCGGAGACTACAATGAGCAGTTCTTC. Amino acid sequence: CASREDSRTSGDYNEQFF.

J is TRBJ2-1 and V is TRBV7-9; 8 bases fit TRBD2. With 3 bases clipped from V and 7 bases from J, the junction kept 11 bases outside the gene matches. Per the germline V gene, CDR1 is SEHNR and CDR2 is FQNEAQ (reference sequence). The CDR3 loop spans 16 amino acids. DNA of the CDR3: TGTGCCAGCAGCTTGTATCTAGCGGGCAACGGGAATGAGCAGTTCTTC. Translation: CASSLYLAGNGNEQFF.

The chain carries TRBV7-9 and TRBJ2-1; TRBD1 matches 8 bases. V gave up 4 bases and J gave up 6 bases; unmatched junction bases: 5. Germline V gene lookup returns CDR1 SEHNR and CDR2 FQNEAQ (reference sequence). The CDR3 has 14 amino acids. CDR3 in amino acids: CASSSITGGNEQFF. The CDR3 nucleotides are TGTGCCAGCAGCTCAATTACAGGGGGCAATGAGCAGTTCTTC. The full variable domain, with the rest looked up from reference TRBV7-9 and TRBJ2-1, is DTGVSQNPRHKITKRGQNVTFRCDPISEHNRLYWYRQTLGQGPEFLTYFQNEAQLEKSRLLSDRFSAERPKGSFSTLEIQRTEQGDSAMYLCASSSITGGNEQFFGPGTRLTVL.

V and J are TRBV2 and TRBJ2-3; the D gene is possibly TRBD2 (6 bases). The V end was cut by 6 bases, the J end by 0 bases, with 13 bases between. This CDR3 spans 15 amino acids. The V gene's germline CDR1 is SNHLY and CDR2 FYNNEI. Written as DNA, the CDR3 is TGTGCCAGCAGCCTACTAGCCTCTAGCACAGATACGCAGTATTTT. Its protein product is CASSLLASSTDTQYF.

This clone was seen a few times. This chain links TRBV28 with TRBJ1-5; D is uncertain. CDR1 and CDR2 (germline): MDHEN, SYDVKM. The CDR3 sequence is 13 residues long. Deletions cut 7 bases from V and 2 bases from J, with 9 bases between. This chain's CDR3 is CASKYPGNQPQHF. DNA of the CDR3: TGTGCCAGCAAATATCCGGGCAATCAGCCCCAGCATTTT.

The chain joins TRBV9 to TRBJ2-7; 11 positions match TRBD1. Losses at the gene ends were 3 bases for V and 2 bases for J; bases not matched to a gene: 4. Germline assignment: CDR1 SGDLS and CDR2 YYNGEE. The CDR3 has 15 amino acids. The CDR3 is CASSAGTGGTYEQYF. The CDR3 bases are TGTGCCAGCAGCGCAGGGACAGGGGGAACCTACGAGCAGTACTTC. Based on the CDR3 plus reference TRBV9 and TRBJ2-7, the full variable domain is DSGVTQTPKHLITATGQRVTLRCSPRSGDLSVYWYQQSLDQGLQFLIQYYNGEERAKGNILERFSAQQFPDLHSELNLSSLELGDSALYFCASSAGTGGTYEQYFGPGTRLTVT.

The CDR3 reads CASSHTGAEASEAFF. CDR3 nucleotide sequence: TGTGCCAGCAGCCATACCGGGGCTGAGGCTTCTGAAGCTTTCTTT. The V gene is TRBV7-9, the J gene TRBJ1-1; a possible D gene is TRBD1 (5 bases). Germline loops: CDR1 SEHNR, CDR2 FQNEAQ (reference sequence). V lost 5 bases and J 6 bases, leaving 19 bases between the germline ends. CDR3 length equals 15 residues.

This clone appeared a few times. This CDR3 reads CAWTRRDYGYTF. The CDR3 nucleotides are TGTGCCTGGACCCGACGGGACTATGGCTACACCTTC. V gene TRBV30 combines with J gene TRBJ1-2; D gene uncertain. Germline V lookup: CDR1 GTSNPN, CDR2 SVGIG (reference sequence). This CDR3 has 12 amino acids. Trimming left V 4 bases short and J 3 bases short, with 9 bases between.

This chain joins TRBV27 and TRBJ2-7, with TRBD1 matching 12 bases. Losses at the gene ends were 0 bases for V and 5 bases for J; bases not matched to a gene: 8. CDR1 is MNHEY, CDR2 SMNVEV, per germline (reference sequence). This CDR3 has 17 residues. CDR3 residues: CASSLSFGGTGGHEQYF. The CDR3 nucleotides are TGTGCCAGCAGTTTATCGTTCGGGGGGACAGGGGGCCACGAGCAGTACTTC.

The chain is built from TRBV4-1 and TRBJ2-3, with D unresolved. The CDR3 has 12 residues. With 1 base removed from V and 2 bases from J, the gap between germline ends came to 1 base. Germline V gives CDR1 MGHRA, CDR2 YSYEKL. The CDR3 loop reads CASSQVTDTQYF. Written as DNA, the CDR3 is TGCGCCAGCAGCCAAGTCACAGATACGCAGTATTTT.

The chain employs TRBV6-5 and TRBJ2-7; TRBD2 is a possible D gene (6 bases). The CDR3 is made up of 14 amino acids. Trimming took 2 bases from V and 1 from J, leaving 9 bases between them. The V gene's germline CDR1 is MNHEY and CDR2 SVGAGI. The DNA of the CDR3 is TGTGCCAGCAGTTACCTGGGGGGATCCTACGAGCAGTACTTC. Translated, it gives CASSYLGGSYEQYF.

This clone occurred once. The chain combines TRBV28 with TRBJ2-7; 8 bases match TRBD2. With V trimmed by 3 bases and J by 4 bases, 5 bases remained unmatched. Germline V gene lookup returns CDR1 MDHEN and CDR2 SYDVKM. CDR3 size: 14 residues. Here the CDR3 DNA reads TGTGCCAGCAGTTTCCGGGGGGGGCGGTACGAGCAGTACTTC. This gives the protein CASSFRGGRYEQYF. Full variable domain (rest looked up from reference TRBV28 and TRBJ2-7): DVKVTQSSRYLVKRTGEKVFLECVQDMDHENMFWYRQDPGLGLRLIYFSYDVKMKEKGDIPEGYSVSREKKERFSLILESASTNQTSMYLCASSFRGGRYEQYFGPGTRLTVT.

To note about this clone: An end of the junction does not agree with germline; a read error may underlie this. The chain has TRBV11-2 and TRBJ2-5; tentatively, D is TRBD2 (5 bases). The CDR3 covers 12 residues. Germline V CDR1 and CDR2: SGHAT, FQNNGV. In nucleotides, the CDR3 is TGTGCCAGCAGCCTAGAGGGTCAGACCCAGTACTTC. Translated: CASSLEGQTQYF.

V usage is TRBV6-5 and J usage is TRBJ2-1; D tentatively fits TRBD1 or TRBD2 (6 bases each). Per germline, CDR1 MNHEY and CDR2 SVGAGI. Trimming shortened V by 7 bases and J by 2 bases, and 12 bases separated the two germline ends. This CDR3 contains 14 residues. CDR3 sequence (DNA): TGTGCCAGCAAACACGGGGGCGCCTACAATGAGCAGTTCTTC. This translates into CASKHGGAYNEQFF.

V is TRBV7-9 and J is TRBJ2-1; D possibly matches TRBD1 or TRBD2 (6 bases each). The CDR3 is 13 amino acids. Germline CDR1 reads SEHNR; CDR2 reads FQNEAQ (reference sequence). V lost 7 bases and J lost 6, with 13 bases in between. Here the CDR3 reads CASTPGAGNEQFF. The CDR3 DNA sequence: TGTGCCAGCACGCCGGGGGCCGGCAATGAGCAGTTCTTC.

This sequence joins TRBV29-1 and TRBJ2-7, with 9 bases lining up with TRBD1. V dropped 0 bases and J dropped 2; count of bases not matched to a gene: 5. CDR1 is SQVTM and CDR2 is ANQGSEA in the germline V gene. The CDR3 covers 15 residues. The CDR3 reads CSVEDPRQGAYEQYF. CDR3 nucleotides: TGCAGCGTTGAAGATCCAAGACAGGGGGCCTACGAGCAGTACTTC.